Listed here are 4 T cell receptor beta chains from one sample, sequenced in a study of PD-1 blockade in classical Hodgkin lymphoma. Sequenced by immunoSEQ multiplex PCR; TCRdb stores in-frame clones only, minus some. The profile shows tens of thousands of clones, about 80% of them singletons. Time point here: cycle 4 day 1 (C4D1), after more than five weeks of nivolumab. Every one of the patients relapsed after autologous stem cell transplantation (brentuximab vedotin exposure was variable). Sequenced material: peripheral blood mononuclear cells (PBMCs), taken before the fourth cycle of nivolumab. These TCRs come from a human donor with classical Hodgkin lymphoma.

The rearrangement joins TRBV7-2 to TRBJ1-6; tentative D call: TRBD1 (5 bases). The CDR3 consists of 15 residues. Between the trimmed V and J ends, which lost 1 base and 14 bases, there was a span of 18 bases. Per germline, CDR1 SGHTA and CDR2 FQGNSA. The CDR3 nucleotides read TGTGCCAGCAGCTTAGATCAGGACACCCCATTGACCCTCCACTTT. Translation: CASSLDQDTPLTLHF.

This chain links TRBV5-1 with TRBJ2-1; D is perhaps TRBD1 or TRBD2 (5 bases each). Germline V gene sequence: CDR1 SGHRS, CDR2 YFSETQ. The V and J ends lost 5 bases and 7 bases respectively, with 16 bases between them. The CDR3 length is 14 residues. The CDR3 reads CASREGPWGNEQFF. For the CDR3, the DNA is TGCGCCAGCAGAGAAGGGCCTTGGGGGAATGAGCAGTTCTTC.

This clone is labeled as medium-sized (0.01 to 0.1%). The chain has TRBV27 and TRBJ2-3, with 8 positions matching TRBD1. CDR3 size: 15 residues. Unmatched junction bases numbered 7, after V lost 4 bases and J lost 4 bases. CDR1 and CDR2 from the germline V gene are MNHEY and SMNVEV (reference sequence). The CDR3 coding sequence is TGTGCCAGCAGTTCTAGGGGGACAGGACCAGATACGCAGTATTTT. Translated: CASSSRGTGPDTQYF.

The chain carries TRBV20-1 and TRBJ2-5; maybe TRBD1 (6 bases). V lost 5 bases and J lost 4, with 8 bases in between. This CDR3 region has 11 residues. Germline V gene lookup returns CDR1 DFQATT and CDR2 SNEGSKA (reference sequence). The CDR3 DNA is TGCAGTGCTCGAGGGGGAGAGACCCAGTACTTC. It codes for CSARGGETQYF.